These 17 T cell receptor beta chains share one sample of origin, sequenced in a study of chronic HIV infection and antiretroviral therapy. TCRdb reprocessed the 5' RACE reads with MiXCR, giving one entry per CDR3 protein. The data hold about 48,000 distinct CDR3 sequences, with about a fifth observed a single time. Sequencing was carried out using peripheral blood. These receptor sequences come from an adult who had HIV and had not received antiretroviral therapy, or was an uninfected healthy control (not recorded which).

The rearrangement joins TRBV20-1 to TRBJ2-6; maybe TRBD1 (5 bases). Germline CDR1 DFQATT, CDR2 SNEGSKA (reference sequence). The V end lost 5 bases, the J end lost 4 bases, and 12 bases lay between the germline ends. The CDR3 extends over 14 amino acids. The CDR3 DNA sequence: TGCAGTGCTGATGGACACACGGGGGCCAACGTCCTGACTTTC. Its protein is CSADGHTGANVLTF.

The chain links TRBV7-2 to TRBJ2-3; TRBD1 is a possible D gene (6 bases). From germline, CDR1 is SGHTA and CDR2 FQGNSA. V lost 1 base, J lost 5 bases, and 10 bases lay in between. The CDR3 is 14 amino acids. DNA for the CDR3: TGTGCCAGCAGCTTAGTGGTACAGGGAGATACGCAGTATTTT. It translates to CASSLVVQGDTQYF.

DNA for the CDR3: TGTGCCAGCGGGGCCGGGTGGAGTGGTACGCAGTATTTT. Protein: CASGAGWSGTQYF. The chain uses TRBV2 and TRBJ2-3, with D possibly being TRBD1 (5 bases). Germline V gives CDR1 SNHLY, CDR2 FYNNEI. Trimming shortened V by 8 bases and J by 8 bases, and 17 bases separated the two germline ends. There are 13 residues in the CDR3.

The chain recombines TRBV28 with TRBJ1-1, with a weak D call TRBD1 (5 bases). There are 12 residues in the CDR3. Trimming pared 6 bases from V and 8 bases from J, leaving 13 bases between. The germline V gene has CDR1 MDHEN and CDR2 SYDVKM. The CDR3 DNA sequence: TGTGCCAGCAGCCGGGACGCCCCCGAAGCTTTCTTT. Translation: CASSRDAPEAFF.

There are many counts of this clonotype. V usage is TRBV11-1 and J usage is TRBJ2-1; 7 nucleotides agree with TRBD2. The length of the CDR3 is 14 residues. The J segment lost 6 bases and the V segment lost 3 bases, leaving 5 bases of the junction unmatched. The germline gives CDR1 SGHAT, CDR2 FQDESV (reference sequence). The CDR3 here is CASSFSSSGNEQFF. The CDR3 DNA follows: TGTGCCAGCAGCTTCAGTTCTAGCGGCAATGAGCAGTTCTTC.

This clonotype was observed a handful of times. The chain has TRBV9 and TRBJ2-1; TRBD1 or TRBD2 may be the D gene (5 bases each). The germline V and J ends were trimmed by 0 bases and 12 bases, with 13 bases remaining between them. This CDR3 spans 13 amino acids. Germline values: CDR1 SGDLS, CDR2 YYNGEE. The CDR3 DNA follows: TGTGCCAGCAGCGTAGTTGAGGGGATGGGGCAGTTCTTC. Translated, it gives CASSVVEGMGQFF.

The CDR3 protein is CSARASNRPNTEAFF. Here the CDR3 DNA reads TGCAGTGCTAGAGCCTCGAACAGGCCGAACACTGAAGCTTTCTTT. The J gene is TRBJ1-1, the V gene TRBV20-1; D is perhaps TRBD1 (5 bases). The CDR3 extends over 15 amino acids. Germline V gives CDR1 DFQATT, CDR2 SNEGSKA (reference sequence). V lost 1 base, J lost 1 base, and 13 bases lay in between.

This clonotype was observed a handful of times. This rearrangement joins TRBV7-9 to TRBJ2-7, with D uncertain. The CDR3 totals 15 residues. Germline V gene lookup returns CDR1 SEHNR and CDR2 FQNEAQ (reference sequence). Trimming removed 1 base from V and 0 bases from J, with 10 bases in between. CDR3 in DNA: TGTGCCAGCAGCTTAGAGGGTAGAGTCTCCTACGAGCAGTACTTC. Its translation is CASSLEGRVSYEQYF.

This clonotype was observed a handful of times. This rearrangement joins TRBV6-5 to TRBJ1-3, with unresolved D. Trimming cost V 0 bases and J 0 bases, with 9 bases left between them. The germline gives CDR1 MNHEY, CDR2 SVGAGI. The CDR3 is 16 residues long. The CDR3 region has the DNA TGTGCCAGCAGTTACTCGGGCGGGAACTCTGGAAACACCATATATTTT. Translated, it gives CASSYSGGNSGNTIYF.

This clonotype showed up just a few times. This chain uses TRBV5-8 with TRBJ1-2; D gene ambiguous. The CDR3 covers 13 residues. Germline V gives CDR1 SGHTS, CDR2 YDEGEE. The V end was cut by 1 base, the J end by 2 bases, with 6 bases between. The CDR3 region has the DNA TGTGCCAGCAGCTTGAGGCTAAACTATGGCTACACCTTC. This encodes CASSLRLNYGYTF.

Concerning this clonotype itself: At one end, the junction sequence differs from germline, possibly due to a read error. This chain connects TRBV9 to TRBJ1-1; D is unclear. From germline, CDR1 is SGDLS and CDR2 YYNGEE. The CDR3 loop spans 14 amino acids. The CDR3 DNA follows: TGTGCCAGCAGCGTATATACCGAGAACACTGAAGCTTCCTTT. Its translation is CASSVYTENTEASF.

The V gene is TRBV11-1, the J gene TRBJ2-1; TRBD1 matches at 7 bases. CDR3 size: 12 residues. Germline V lookup: CDR1 SGHAT, CDR2 FQDESV (reference sequence). Trimming cost V 6 bases and J 10 bases; bases outside gene matches: 6. The CDR3 protein is CASSHRQGEQFF. The CDR3 DNA follows: TGTGCCAGCAGTCACCGACAGGGCGAGCAGTTCTTC.

This clonotype showed up just a few times. This sequence joins TRBV9 and TRBJ1-1; possible D gene TRBD1, 5 bases. Germline V lookup: CDR1 SGDLS, CDR2 YYNGEE. The CDR3 is 14 residues long. The germline V and J ends were trimmed by 3 bases and 0 bases, with 9 bases remaining between them. CDR3 coding DNA: TGTGCCAGCAGCGCCGGAGGGGTGAACACTGAAGCTTTCTTT. Residues: CASSAGGVNTEAFF.

The rearrangement uses TRBV28 and TRBJ1-2; unclear D gene. The CDR3 covers 13 residues. The germline gives CDR1 MDHEN, CDR2 SYDVKM. The V gene lost 9 bases and the J gene lost 7 bases, with 18 bases spanning the gap. CDR3 in amino acids: CASSVRVFGGYTF. In DNA, the CDR3 is TGTGCCAGTTCCGTAAGGGTATTTGGTGGCTACACCTTC.

Notes on this clonotype: Sequence at one end of the junction differs from germline and may be a read error. This chain links TRBV28 with TRBJ1-5; D is unclear. Germline V gene lookup returns CDR1 MDHEN and CDR2 SYDVKM. The CDR3 extends over 12 amino acids. The CDR3 DNA reads TGTGCCGGCAGGAGCCCCAATCAGCCCCAGCATTTT. This gives the protein CAGRSPNQPQHF.

This clonotype has a handful of counts. V and J are TRBV14 and TRBJ2-1, with TRBD2 matching 10 bases. This CDR3 has 15 amino acids. Germline V gene data show CDR1 as SGHDN and CDR2 as FVKESK. The V and J ends lost 4 bases and 2 bases, in that order; junction bases with no gene match: 2. This chain's CDR3 is CASSRGTSAYNEQFF. The CDR3 nucleotides are TGTGCCAGCAGCCGCGGGACTAGCGCCTACAATGAGCAGTTCTTC.

This clonotype was seen a handful of times. The CDR3 region is CASQGSRTGELFF. CDR3 coding DNA: TGTGCCAGCCAGGGATCGAGAACCGGGGAGCTGTTTTTT. The V and J genes are TRBV28 and TRBJ2-2, with D maybe TRBD1 (5 bases). V lost 8 bases and J lost 5, with 12 bases in between. Germline CDR1 and CDR2: MDHEN and SYDVKM. The CDR3 loop spans 13 amino acids.